This T cell receptor beta chain was sequenced for a study of T cells in Graves' hyperthyroidism and ophthalmopathy. A single count supports this clonotype. Amplified TCR beta CDR3 regions derived from RNA transcripts. First-round RT-PCR targeting the TCR CDR3 was performed with the HTBI primer set. TCRdb called the multiplex PCR reads again in MiXCR, with one record for every CDR3 protein. The profile shows 400,000 to 600,000 distinct CDR3 sequences, less than 25% of them singletons. This CDR3 is 16 amino acids long. The germline CDR1 and CDR2 sequences are LNHNV and YYDKDF (reference sequence). J lost 0 bases, V lost 5 bases, and 9 bases had no gene match.

Sequencing was done on a sample of blood. The TCR was taken from a man aged 18 to 30 with Graves' hyperthyroidism. The chain couples TRBV15 to TRBJ2-5; TRBD2 aligns across 7 bases. CDR3 coding DNA: TGTGCCACCAGCTCACTCCTTACTAGCGACCAAGAGACCCAGTACTTC. It specifies CATSSLLTSDQETQYF.